This T cell receptor beta chain originates from a study of beta chain features in type 1 diabetes. Across the study: Taken together, all samples contributed some 100 million examined sorted cells.

Germline V gene lookup returns CDR1 SGHAT and CDR2 FQNNGV. The length of the CDR3 is 14 residues. J lost 6 bases, V lost 5 bases, and 9 bases had no gene match. Every sorted population was more than 95% pure. Reverse transcribing all isolated RNA meant expressed TCRB transcripts were sequenced. Produced via immunoSEQ multiplex PCR; TCRdb's table is partial and in-frame only. The data contain about 140,000 clones, approximately 9.8% of them singletons. On this clone itself: The antigen is undetermined.

Study-wide findings and caveats: Possible PCR preference for shorter templates applied equally to patients and controls. Healthy donors had naive, central memory and Treg TCRB repertoires that appeared less similar than those seen among patients.

This receptor was taken from a woman between 35 and 50 years old in good health. J is TRBJ2-7 and V is TRBV11-2, with TRBD1 identical over 8 bases. What was sequenced was central memory CD4+ T cells from blood. CDR3 nucleotides: TGTGCCAGCAGCGATCGTCGCAGGGGGCCCGAGCAGTACTTC. It translates to CASSDRRRGPEQYF.